This TCR beta chain was captured by sequencing in a study of patients and donors after allogeneic stem cell transplantation. Germline V gene sequence: CDR1 DFQATT, CDR2 SNEGSKA (reference sequence). V lost 1 base and J 6 bases, leaving 13 bases between the germline ends. The CDR3 totals 15 residues. This clonotype was observed a handful of times. TCRdb redid the calling of the RT-PCR reads with MiXCR, one entry per CDR3 protein. The sample lists about a million distinct CDR3 sequences, more than 15% seen once, with around 5.5% in the top ten. Sequenced material: blood, either unsorted or a sorted T cell fraction (not recorded which). This clonotype originated in a human donor who was either an allogeneic HSCT recipient or a stem cell or donor lymphocyte infusion donor (not recorded which). It is not recorded whose cells these are; they may come from a transplant donor. J is TRBJ1-6 and V is TRBV20-1; perhaps TRBD1 as D (5 bases). CDR3 in DNA: TGCAGTGCTAGAGGAGGGACGATCCTTAATTCACCCCTCCACTTT. Amino acids: CSARGGTILNSPLHF.